This is a list of T cell receptor beta chains from one sample in a study of OX40 agonist ivuxolimab in advanced cancers. Sequenced by immunoSEQ multiplex PCR; TCRdb stores in-frame clones only, minus some. The sample lists about 68,000 clones, around 83% occurring once. The sequencing here drew on CD4+ or CD8+ T cells sorted from blood, taken in a trial of the OX40 agonist ivuxolimab. These receptors were collected from an adult with an advanced solid tumor such as melanoma, head and neck, liver or kidney cancer. The CDR3 runs from the conserved cysteine through the conserved F or W. A D gene is named only where the DNA matches it firmly. Clone size is stated in some rows and not others, as once, few, many or a class when expanded.

v_gene	d_gene	abundance	j_gene	CDR3nt	CDR3aa
TRBV27	.	.	TRBJ2-7	TGTGCCAGCAGTTTACAATCGCGCTCCTACGAGCAGTACTTC	CASSLQSRSYEQYF
TRBV5-1	.	.	TRBJ2-1	TGCGCCAGCAGCTGGGGGGACAGAAGCTCCTACAATGAGCAGTTCTTC	CASSWGDRSSYNEQFF
TRBV5-1	.	.	TRBJ1-1	TGCGCCAGCAGCTTAACAGGGACGGACACTGAAGCTTTCTTT	CASSLTGTDTEAFF
TRBV29-1	TRBD1	.	TRBJ2-5	TGCAGCGTTGGGACAGGGAGGGAGACCCAGTACTTC	CSVGTGRETQYF
TRBV9	.	.	TRBJ1-1	TGTGCCAGCAGCGTAGGGGATCAAAGGACTGAAGCTTTCTTT	CASSVGDQRTEAFF
TRBV15	TRBD1	.	TRBJ1-4	TGTGCCACCAGCAGAGACCGCGGGACAGGGGGTGGAGAAAAACTGTTTTTT	CATSRDRGTGGGEKLFF
TRBV10-3	TRBD2	.	TRBJ2-3	TGTGCCATCCGAGACGGGAGGGCCCCAGATACGCAGTATTTT	CAIRDGRAPDTQYF
TRBV6-5	.	.	TRBJ2-3	TGTGCCAGCAGTTACTCGGGCAGGGTCACAGATACGCAGTATTTT	CASSYSGRVTDTQYF
TRBV19	TRBD1	.	TRBJ2-2	TGTGCCACCCAGGGGGCGGACACCGGGGAGCTGTTTTTT	CATQGADTGELFF
TRBV27	TRBD2	.	TRBJ2-3	TGTGCCAGCAGTTACCGCCTGGCGGGAGTGAGCACAGATACGCAGTATTTT	CASSYRLAGVSTDTQYF
TRBV9	.	.	TRBJ1-3	TGTGCCAGCAGCGTAGAACAGGGCTCTGGAAACACCATATATTTT	CASSVEQGSGNTIYF
TRBV4-3	TRBD2	.	TRBJ2-7	TGCGCCAGCAGCCAAGGGGAAAGCGGGAGACAATACGAGCAGTACTTC	CASSQGESGRQYEQYF
TRBV28	.	.	TRBJ1-4	TGTGCCAGCAGCTCTGTGGTCACCGGTTTT	CASSSVVTGF
TRBV6-1	.	.	TRBJ1-3	TGTGCCAGCGATGAGAGACCGGGAAACACCATATATTTT	CASDERPGNTIYF
TRBV7-2	TRBD2	.	TRBJ2-3	TGTGCCAGCAGCTCCCGGGGGGACGGCACAGATACGCAGTATTTT	CASSSRGDGTDTQYF
TRBV27	TRBD1	.	TRBJ2-6	TGTGCCAGCAGTGGGCCTGGGACAGGGAGGGTTATTGGGGCCAACGTCCTGACTTTC	CASSGPGTGRVIGANVLTF
TRBV4-2	.	.	TRBJ2-5	TGTGCCAGCAGCCCCATAGGCCGCTCGGAGACCCAGTACTTC	CASSPIGRSETQYF
TRBV9	TRBD1	.	TRBJ1-1	TGTGCCAGCAGCTCGGGACAGCTTCTGGGCACTGAAGCTTTCTTT	CASSSGQLLGTEAFF
TRBV18	.	.	TRBJ2-7	TGTGCCAGCTCACCGTCCATCATCCGGGCGGAGGAGCAGTACTTC	CASSPSIIRAEEQYF
TRBV4-1	TRBD2	once	TRBJ2-3	TGCGCCAGCAGCCCCGGGACTACACCTCTAGATACGCAGTATTTT	CASSPGTTPLDTQYF
TRBV4-3	TRBD2	once	TRBJ2-1	TGCGCCAGCAGCACTCTGGGGCTAGCGGGAGGAGCCAGCTCCTACAATGAGCAGTTCTTC	CASSTLGLAGGASSYNEQFF
TRBV4-2	.	once	TRBJ1-1	TGTGCCAGCAGCCAAGGGTTAGGGTCCACTGAAGCTTTCTTT	CASSQGLGSTEAFF
TRBV29-1	TRBD1	once	TRBJ2-1	TGCAGCGTTGCTGGGACAGGGGTTAATGAGCAGTTCTTC	CSVAGTGVNEQFF
TRBV5-4	TRBD1	.	TRBJ1-1	TGTGCCAGCAATACAGGGGCGTTCTCCAGCGGCACTGAAGCTTTCTTT	CASNTGAFSSGTEAFF
TRBV6-1	.	.	TRBJ2-4	TGTGCCAGCAGTGAGAGTGTTCAGGGGAGGTCCAAAAACATTCAGTACTTC	CASSESVQGRSKNIQYF
TRBV18	TRBD1	.	TRBJ2-7	TGTGCCAGCTCACCCGGGACAGGGGACGAGCAGTACTTC	CASSPGTGDEQYF
TRBV5-6	.	.	TRBJ2-2	TGTGCCAGCAGGTGGTGGCAGAACACCGGGGAGCTGTTTTTT	CASRWWQNTGELFF
TRBV7-6	TRBD2	.	TRBJ2-1	TGTGCCAGTTCCCAAAGCGGGAGCTCCTACAATGAGCAGTTCTTC	CASSQSGSSYNEQFF
TRBV28	TRBD2	few	TRBJ2-5	TGTGCCAGCAGCCCCCCACGGGAGGGCCGAGAGACCCAGTACTTC	CASSPPREGRETQYF
TRBV10-3	TRBD1	once	TRBJ2-5	TGTGCCATCGGACAGGGGGCCCGTGAAGAGACCCAGTACTTC	CAIGQGAREETQYF
TRBV6-5	.	.	TRBJ2-7	TGTGCCAGCAGTTACTCGGTCTTAGGTGGAACCTACGAGCAGTACTTC	CASSYSVLGGTYEQYF
TRBV7-6	.	.	TRBJ1-5	TGTGCCAGCAGCTTAGCGCCGGGGATGGTGCAGCCCCAGCATTTT	CASSLAPGMVQPQHF
TRBV5-1	.	.	TRBJ1-3	TGCGCCAGCAGTTCATCCGTTGGGGGAAACACCATATATTTT	CASSSSVGGNTIYF
TRBV5-4	TRBD1	.	TRBJ2-2	TGTGCCAGCAGCTTACCCGGGACAGGGGCCACCGGGGAGCTGTTTTTT	CASSLPGTGATGELFF
TRBV7-9	TRBD2	.	TRBJ2-2	TGTGCCAGCAGCCCGGTTGGGGGACTACACACCGGGGAGCTGTTTTTT	CASSPVGGLHTGELFF
TRBV30	.	few	TRBJ1-1	TGTGCCTGGAGTGTACTGGAGGTGGGTTATAACACTGAAGCTTTCTTT	CAWSVLEVGYNTEAFF
TRBV5-1	.	.	TRBJ2-5	TGCGCCAGCAGCGAGGGGTCTCAAGAGACCCAGTACTTC	CASSEGSQETQYF
TRBV5-5	.	.	TRBJ1-2	TGTGCCAGCAGCTTGGGGTTAAGGGGCCGGGATGGCTACACCTTC	CASSLGLRGRDGYTF
TRBV19	.	.	TRBJ2-1	TGTGCCAGTAGTGACGGAGATAGATACAATGAGCAGTTCTTC	CASSDGDRYNEQFF
TRBV5-1	TRBD1	.	TRBJ2-4	TGCGCCAGCAGCTTACAGGGGTACGCCAAAAACATTCAGTACTTC	CASSLQGYAKNIQYF
TRBV27	TRBD2	.	TRBJ2-5	TGTGCCAGCAGCTCTTTCCTCCGCGGCGGGGGGCGCAGAGAGACCCAGTACTTC	CASSSFLRGGGRRETQYF
TRBV7-8	.	.	TRBJ2-7	TGTGCCAGCAGTCTATCCCGGGACTCCCGCCCCCTGCACTACGAGCAGTACTTC	CASSLSRDSRPLHYEQYF